This T cell receptor beta chain stems from a study of blood T cell repertoires in COVID-19. Study in general: Whether acute or convalescent, the COVID-19 samples came from the United States, Italy and Spain. PBMCs, B-cell-depleted T cells, or T cells provided the cDNA or gDNA that made up the material.

Trimming took off 5 bases at V and 4 bases at J, with 11 bases between the two ends. The CDR3 has 13 amino acids. Libraries were prepared by immunoSEQ multiplex PCR; TCRdb keeps only in-frame clonotypes and omits some of them. In the table there are roughly 170,000 clones, 87% of which are singletons. This chain connects TRBV12-3 or TRBV12-4 to TRBJ1-2; a weak D match, TRBD1 (5 bases). The receptor comes from a woman younger than 30 who had recovered from COVID-19. The specimen was peripheral blood. The CDR3 is CASSPQGTYGYTF. In DNA form, the CDR3 reads TGTGCCAGCAGTCCCCAGGGCACCTATGGCTACACCTTC.